The 22 T cell receptor beta chains reported below all come from one sample, sequenced in a study of T cell responses to AZD1222 COVID-19 vaccine. TCRdb's copy holds only in-frame clones and misses some; the assay was immunoSEQ multiplex PCR. The sample carries roughly 180,000 clones, 87% recorded once. Material: peripheral blood, obtained on day 0 of AZD1222 vaccination. All receptors come from an adult in good health.

The genes are TRBV9 and TRBJ2-3; TRBD2 agrees at 14 bases. This CDR3 region has 18 residues. V was clipped by 4 bases and J by 5 bases; unmatched bases: 12. CDR1 is SGDLS, CDR2 YYNGEE, per germline. CDR3 region: CASSPGRLAGGYEDTQYF. For the CDR3, the DNA is TGTGCCAGCAGCCCGGGGCGACTAGCGGGAGGGTATGAAGATACGCAGTATTTT.

The rearrangement joins TRBV5-5 to TRBJ1-2; D not certain. V gave up 1 base and J gave up 2 bases, with 9 bases separating them. The CDR3 has 14 amino acids. CDR1 is SGHKS, CDR2 YYEKEE, per germline (reference sequence). The CDR3 loop reads CASSLRISNYGYTF. DNA for the CDR3: TGTGCCAGCAGCTTGCGGATCTCAAACTATGGCTACACCTTC. The full variable domain, its missing parts supplied by reference TRBV5-5 and TRBJ1-2, is DAGVTQSPTHLIKTRGQQVTLRCSPISGHKSVSWYQQVLGQGPQFIFQYYEKEERGRGNFPDRFSARQFPNYSSELNVNALLLGDSALYLCASSLRISNYGYTFGSGTRLTVV.

The V and J genes are TRBV7-2 and TRBJ1-1; weak D call: TRBD1 (5 bases). V was shortened by 3 bases and J by 6 bases, with 11 bases between the two germline ends. Germline V gives CDR1 SGHTA, CDR2 FQGNSA. The CDR3 sequence is 13 residues long. The CDR3 spells CASSLGRTSEAFF. CDR3 nucleotide sequence: TGTGCCAGCAGCTTGGGACGTACGTCTGAAGCTTTCTTT.

The rearrangement joins TRBV22-1 to TRBJ2-1; the D call of TRBD2 is as the table states it, not checked on the DNA. TRBV22-1 is a documented pseudogene. This CDR3 has 19 residues. The CDR3 region has the DNA TGTCCTGGGAGCTCCCCCGGGACTAGACATAAATTGGACTACAATGAGCAGTTCTTC. Its protein is CPGSSPGTRHKLDYNEQFF.

The chain employs TRBV18 and TRBJ2-5; 7 nucleotides agree with TRBD2. V gave up 2 bases and J gave up 2 bases; unmatched junction bases: 8. This CDR3 has 16 residues. Per germline, CDR1 KGHSH and CDR2 LQKENI. The CDR3 spells CASSPKGGSAQETQYF. The CDR3 DNA follows: TGTGCCAGCTCACCAAAAGGCGGGAGCGCTCAAGAGACCCAGTACTTC.

The J gene is TRBJ2-7, the V gene TRBV6-6; D perhaps matches TRBD1 (6 bases). Trimming took 6 bases from V and 4 from J, leaving 19 bases between them. The CDR3 extends over 15 amino acids. CDR1 MNHNY and CDR2 SVGAGI come from the germline V gene (reference sequence). The DNA for the CDR3 is TGTGCCAGCAGCCCCTACCGGGACACAGTTTACGAGCAGTACTTC. Its translation: CASSPYRDTVYEQYF.

This chain links TRBV4-1 with TRBJ1-4; weak D call: TRBD1 (5 bases). With 4 bases removed from V and 7 bases from J, the gap between germline ends came to 19 bases. In germline, CDR1 is MGHRA, CDR2 YSYEKL. The length of the CDR3 is 16 residues. CDR3: CASSRFNIWGGEKLFF. The CDR3 DNA reads TGCGCCAGCAGCCGATTCAATATATGGGGCGGTGAAAAACTGTTTTTT.

The V gene is TRBV10-3, the J gene TRBJ1-5; D is undetermined. Germline V gives CDR1 ENHRY, CDR2 SYGVKD. This CDR3 has 14 residues. The V and J ends lost 8 bases and 7 bases respectively, with 18 bases between them. The CDR3: CAIRRVQVVQPQHF. DNA for the CDR3: TGTGCCATCCGCCGGGTCCAGGTCGTCCAGCCCCAGCATTTT.

The V gene is TRBV5-8, the J gene TRBJ1-3; tentative D call: TRBD1 (6 bases). The germline V and J ends were trimmed by 4 bases and 4 bases, with 15 bases remaining between them. Germline CDR1 is SGHTS and CDR2 is YDEGEE. The CDR3 consists of 15 residues. The CDR3 here is CASSLDRWGGNTIYF. CDR3 in DNA: TGTGCCAGCAGCCTGGACAGATGGGGAGGAAACACCATATATTTT.

J is TRBJ1-5 and V is TRBV19; possibly TRBD1 for D (6 bases). The CDR3 spans 14 residues. The germline V gene has CDR1 LNHDA and CDR2 SQIVND (reference sequence). Trimming removed 4 bases at V and 1 base at J, with 8 bases between. The CDR3 nucleotides are TGTGCCAGTAGTACCGGACAGAGCAATCAGCCCCAGCATTTT. Residues: CASSTGQSNQPQHF.

V and J are TRBV5-1 and TRBJ1-4; D possibly corresponds to TRBD1 (5 bases). This CDR3 spans 15 amino acids. Per germline, CDR1 SGHRS and CDR2 YFSETQ. V was shortened by 3 bases and J by 5 bases, with 14 bases between the two germline ends. Here the CDR3 reads CASSSPGTENEKLFF. The CDR3 DNA reads TGCGCCAGCAGCTCTCCCGGGACGGAAAATGAAAAACTGTTTTTT.

V gene TRBV28 combines with J gene TRBJ2-1; D is uncertain. CDR1 is MDHEN and CDR2 is SYDVKM in the germline V gene. The length of the CDR3 is 13 residues. Trimming removed 7 bases from V and 8 bases from J, with 15 bases in between. The DNA for the CDR3 is TGTGCCAGCATCTCGTACCCAGTCTATGAGCAGTTCTTC. Its protein product is CASISYPVYEQFF.

This clone was seen once. The chain recombines TRBV11-2 with TRBJ2-3; no firm D call. This CDR3 is built from 13 residues. Deletions cut 5 bases from V and 4 bases from J, with 10 bases between. Germline lookup yields CDR1 SGHAT and CDR2 FQNNGV. The CDR3 region has the DNA TGTGCCAGCAGCCCCGCTGCCGCAGATACGCAGTATTTT. Its protein is CASSPAAADTQYF. Using reference TRBV11-2 and TRBJ2-3 for the parts outside the CDR3, the full variable domain is EAGVAQSPRYKIIEKRQSVAFWCNPISGHATLYWYQQILGQGPKLLIQFQNNGVVDDSQLPKDRFSAERLKGVDSTLKIQPAKLEDSAVYLCASSPAAADTQYFGPGTRLTVL.

V and J are TRBV27 and TRBJ2-1; TRBD2 agrees at 11 bases. CDR1 and CDR2 (germline): MNHEY, SMNVEV (reference sequence). The V and J ends lost 6 bases and 1 base, in that order; junction bases with no gene match: 11. The CDR3 contains 18 residues. CDR3 sequence (DNA): TGTGCCAGCAGCCCGGGGACTAGCGGTTCGGGGTCCTACAATGAGCAGTTCTTC. It encodes CASSPGTSGSGSYNEQFF.

The chain combines TRBV5-1 with TRBJ1-2; TRBD1 matches 7 bases. The germline V gene encodes CDR1 SGHRS and CDR2 YFSETQ. The CDR3 extends over 15 amino acids. V gave up 3 bases and J gave up 1 base; unmatched junction bases: 6. In DNA, the CDR3 is TGCGCCAGCAGCTCAGCTCGGGACAGTAACTATGGCTACACCTTC. It yields the protein CASSSARDSNYGYTF.

This clone was recorded once. The CDR3 region has the DNA TGTGCCACCAGCGACAGCACAGGGGTAGGGAATCAGCCCCAGCATTTT. It is translated as CATSDSTGVGNQPQHF. The chain has TRBV15 and TRBJ1-5; 7 bases align to TRBD1. Germline assignment: CDR1 LNHNV and CDR2 YYDKDF (reference sequence). This CDR3 region has 16 residues. Trimming removed 5 bases from V and 4 bases from J; junction bases left unmatched: 11.

The V and J genes are TRBV18 and TRBJ1-1; TRBD1 might be the D (5 bases). The CDR3 runs to 16 residues. Germline-derived CDR1 and CDR2 are KGHSH and LQKENI. V was pared by 2 bases and J by 2 bases, with 15 bases between. The CDR3 sequence is CASSPYGARGNTEAFF. Here the CDR3 DNA reads TGTGCCAGCTCACCATATGGGGCCCGGGGTAACACTGAAGCTTTCTTT.

The chain joins TRBV3-1 (or the pseudogene TRBV3-2) to TRBJ1-2, with D unclear. CDR1 is LGHDT and CDR2 is YNNKEL in the germline V gene (reference sequence). V shed 8 bases and J shed 8 bases, with 18 bases lying between them. The CDR3 extends over 13 amino acids. The CDR3 loop is CASHGSWGRGYTF. The CDR3 region has the DNA TGTGCCAGCCATGGAAGTTGGGGAAGGGGCTACACCTTC.

As DNA, the CDR3 is TGTGCCAGTAGTATAGATGGTCGGTCACAGGGCTACACAGATACGCAGTATTTT. Encoded protein: CASSIDGRSQGYTDTQYF. The chain links TRBV19 to TRBJ2-3, with a possible D match to TRBD1 (6 bases). The CDR3 is made up of 18 amino acids. V was shortened by 0 bases and J by 2 bases, with 18 bases between the two germline ends. Germline V gene lookup returns CDR1 LNHDA and CDR2 SQIVND (reference sequence). The full variable domain, completed using reference TRBV19 and TRBJ2-3, is DGGITQSPKYLFRKEGQNVTLSCEQNLNHDAMYWYRQDPGQGLRLIYYSQIVNDFQKGDIAEGYSVSREKKESFPLTVTSAQKNPTAFYLCASSIDGRSQGYTDTQYFGPGTRLTVL.

This chain joins TRBV11-2 and TRBJ2-1, with 13 bases matching TRBD2. The V gene end was trimmed by 1 base and the J gene end by 5 bases; junction bases not matched to a gene: 5. Per germline, CDR1 SGHAT and CDR2 FQNNGV. The CDR3 extends over 17 amino acids. In nucleotides, the CDR3 is TGTGCCAGCAGCTTAGGGGCTGGGACTAGCGGGAACAATGAGCAGTTCTTC. Translating it yields CASSLGAGTSGNNEQFF.

The chain joins TRBV5-6 to TRBJ2-5; a possible D gene is TRBD2 (6 bases). CDR1 is SGHDT and CDR2 is YYEEEE in the germline V gene. V lost 3 bases and J lost 2, with 8 bases in between. The CDR3 is 13 amino acids. The CDR3 nucleotides are TGTGCCAGCAGCTCGGGACTTCAAGAGACCCAGTACTTC. Amino acids: CASSSGLQETQYF.

The chain uses TRBV4-2 and TRBJ1-5; 7 positions agree with TRBD1. Germline CDR1 reads LGHNA; CDR2 reads YNFKEQ. The ends lost 8 bases at V and 6 bases at J; junction bases unmatched: 13. This CDR3 is 15 amino acids long. CDR3 sequence: CASANQGGGGQPQHF. CDR3 DNA: TGTGCCAGCGCCAACCAGGGGGGGGGCGGTCAGCCCCAGCATTTT.